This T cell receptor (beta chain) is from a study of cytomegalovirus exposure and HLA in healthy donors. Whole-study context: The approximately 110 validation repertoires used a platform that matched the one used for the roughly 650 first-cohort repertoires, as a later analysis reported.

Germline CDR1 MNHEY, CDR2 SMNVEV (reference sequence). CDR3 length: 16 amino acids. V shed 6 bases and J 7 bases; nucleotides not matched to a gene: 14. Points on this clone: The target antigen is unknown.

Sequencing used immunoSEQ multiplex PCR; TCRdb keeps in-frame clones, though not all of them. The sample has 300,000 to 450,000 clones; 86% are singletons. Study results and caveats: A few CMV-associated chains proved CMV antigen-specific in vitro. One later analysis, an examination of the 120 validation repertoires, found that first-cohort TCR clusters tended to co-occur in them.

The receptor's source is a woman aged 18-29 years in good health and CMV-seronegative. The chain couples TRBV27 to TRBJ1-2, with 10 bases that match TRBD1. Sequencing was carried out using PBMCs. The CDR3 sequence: CASRTGTGANRGGYTF. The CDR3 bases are TGTGCCAGCAGAACCGGGACAGGGGCCAATCGGGGTGGCTACACCTTC.